This T cell receptor beta chain was recovered during a study of blood T cell repertoires in COVID-19. Study-wide context: Some COVID-19 samples were acute and others convalescent; all came from the United States, Italy and Spain. Sources were T cells, B-cell-depleted T cells, or PBMCs; the material itself was cDNA or gDNA.

The authors' processing: It was from reference gene primer amplification that nucleated cell counts were estimated. Here immunoSEQ multiplex PCR was the method, and the copy in TCRdb shows in-frame clones only, minus some. Clone size and V and J calls were adopted from that table, with D and trimming inferred from the DNA. Found here are fewer than 100,000 clones, 87% of them singletons; the top ten hold roughly 15%. Trimming pared 5 bases from V and 0 bases from J, leaving 18 bases between. The CDR3 runs 18 residues. Germline V gene lookup returns CDR1 SGHNT and CDR2 YYREEE (reference sequence). This sequence was found in a human donor in a cohort sampled during active COVID-19. Material for sequencing was peripheral blood. The V gene is TRBV5-4, the J gene TRBJ2-6; D is possibly TRBD1 (6 bases). The CDR3 DNA follows: TGTGCCAGCAGTCCGACTACAGGGTCTCACTCTGGGGCCAACGTCCTGACTTTC. Protein product: CASSPTTGSHSGANVLTF.